A selection of T cell receptor beta chains follows, all from one sample in a study of blood T cell repertoires in COVID-19. Sequencing was performed with immunoSEQ multiplex PCR; in TCRdb, only in-frame clones are kept and a portion is missing. The data show approximately 130,000 clones, around 85% seen once. Sequenced material: peripheral blood. The source is a human donor in a cohort sampled during active COVID-19. The CDR3 runs from the conserved cysteine through the conserved F or W. The order of the fields is V gene, D gene, clone size, J gene, CDR3 DNA, CDR3 protein. D genes are given only for firm matches. A clone size is listed for some rows: how often the clone was seen (once, few, many), or a class if it is expanded.

TRBV27,-,-,TRBJ2-6,TGTGCCAGCAGTCCACAGGGCTCTGGGGCCAACGTCCTGACTTTC,CASSPQGSGANVLTF
TRBV6-5,-,-,TRBJ1-1,TGTGCCAGCGTATCCCCAGGGTTTGCTGAAGCTTTCTTT,CASVSPGFAEAFF
TRBV7-9,-,-,TRBJ2-3,TGTGCCAGCAGCTTAGGTCGCGGGTACACAGATACGCAGTATTTT,CASSLGRGYTDTQYF
TRBV5-1,-,-,TRBJ1-1,TGCGCCAGCACCGAGGGCTTCGTGAACACTGAAGCTTTCTTT,CASTEGFVNTEAFF
TRBV29-1,TRBD1,-,TRBJ2-2,TGCAGCGTCATTGGGACAGGGAACACCGGGGAGCTGTTTTTT,CSVIGTGNTGELFF
TRBV19,-,-,TRBJ1-2,TGTGCCAGTAGTATAGAGTGGAGGGCTAACTATGGCTACACCTTC,CASSIEWRANYGYTF
TRBV5-1,-,-,TRBJ1-2,TGCGCCAGCAGCTTGGGTCCCGACAGACCAAACTATGGCTACACCTTC,CASSLGPDRPNYGYTF
TRBV30,TRBD1,-,TRBJ1-1,TGTGCCTGGGGAAATCTCAGGGGGCGTGAAGCTTTCTTT,CAWGNLRGREAFF
TRBV2,-,-,TRBJ2-1,TGTGCCAGCAGGCCGGAGGTTGAGCAGTTCTTC,CASRPEVEQFF
TRBV9,-,few,TRBJ1-5,TGTGCCAGCAGCGGCCCGGAGGGGAAAGCCCAGCATTTT,CASSGPEGKAQHF
TRBV11-2,-,once,TRBJ1-2,TGTGCCAGCAGCCTCATAAGGGGGGGTTCTAACGGCTACACCTTC,CASSLIRGGSNGYTF
TRBV27,-,-,TRBJ2-5,TGTGCCAGCAGCCCCCAAACAGTTAGGGAGACCCAGTACTTC,CASSPQTVRETQYF
TRBV6-1,TRBD2,-,TRBJ2-1,TGTGCCAGCAGTGATAGGCTAGCGGTCGGGCAGGATGAGCAGTTCTTC,CASSDRLAVGQDEQFF
TRBV29-1,TRBD2,-,TRBJ2-1,TGCAGCGGACAGCGGGACCCTTACAATGAGCAGTTCTTC,CSGQRDPYNEQFF
TRBV9,-,-,TRBJ1-1,TGTGCCAGCAGCGGGGGCAGAGTCACTGAAGCTTTCTTT,CASSGGRVTEAFF
TRBV5-1,-,-,TRBJ2-5,TGCGCCAGCAGCTCCGATGGGGGCAGGGTCCAAGAGACCCAGTACTTC,CASSSDGGRVQETQYF
TRBV5-4,-,-,TRBJ1-1,TGTGCCAGCAGCTCTGCCCAGGGTTTGAACACTGAAGCTTTCTTT,CASSSAQGLNTEAFF